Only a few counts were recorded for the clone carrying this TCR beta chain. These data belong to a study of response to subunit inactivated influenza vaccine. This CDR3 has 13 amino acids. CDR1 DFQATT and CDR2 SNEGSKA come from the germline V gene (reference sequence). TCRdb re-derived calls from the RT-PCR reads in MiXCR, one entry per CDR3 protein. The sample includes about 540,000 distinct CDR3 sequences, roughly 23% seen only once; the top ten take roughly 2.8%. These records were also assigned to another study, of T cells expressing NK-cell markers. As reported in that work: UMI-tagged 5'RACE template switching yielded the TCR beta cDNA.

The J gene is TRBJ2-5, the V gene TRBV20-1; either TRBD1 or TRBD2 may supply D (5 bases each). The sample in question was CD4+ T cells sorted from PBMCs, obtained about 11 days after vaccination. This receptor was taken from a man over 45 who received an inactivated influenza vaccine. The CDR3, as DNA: TGCAGCGCGACACGTGGGACGGAAGAGACCCAGTACTTC. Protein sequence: CSATRGTEETQYF.